This T cell receptor beta chain originates from a study of PD-L1 blockade in urothelial cancer. The germline V gene encodes CDR1 MDHEN and CDR2 SYDVKM. The germline V and J ends were trimmed by 6 bases and 0 bases, with 9 bases remaining between them. CDR3 length: 14 amino acids. The data were produced by immunoSEQ multiplex PCR, yet TCRdb's version contains in-frame clones alone and is incomplete. The sample has 100,000 to 150,000 clones, less than 85% seen once. The time point: pretreatment peripheral blood. Sample: PBMCs, taken around atezolizumab (anti-PD-L1) treatment. This TCR derives from a man aged 50 to 59 with urothelial cancer. The chain is built from TRBV28 and TRBJ1-3; the D is unclear. In DNA, the CDR3 is TGTGCCAGCAGGCCCCGGGGCTCTGGAAACACCATATATTTT. Amino acids: CASRPRGSGNTIYF.